This section outlines one T cell receptor (beta chain) sequence together with its context. In the authors' workflow: Amplifying reference gene primers gave estimates of nucleated cell counts. Generated by immunoSEQ multiplex PCR, the TCRdb table keeps only in-frame clones and is missing some. V and J calls and clone size are copied from that table; D and trimming were computed from the DNA. The sample includes 200,000 to 250,000 clones, around 90% of them seen just once. These data come from a study of blood T cell repertoires in COVID-19. Across the study: Acute and convalescent COVID-19 specimens originated in the United States, Italy and Spain. In each case, the material was cDNA or gDNA derived from T cells, B-cell-depleted T cells, or PBMCs.

The CDR3 covers 15 residues. Germline V CDR1 and CDR2: SGHRS, YFSETQ. J was trimmed by 6 bases and V by 0 bases; bases with no gene match: 5. The TCR comes from a man in his sixties who had recovered from COVID-19. The rearrangement joins TRBV5-1 to TRBJ2-7, with 11 bases that match TRBD1. The specimen sequenced was peripheral blood. Here the CDR3 reads CASSLEGTGGREQYF. In DNA, the CDR3 is TGCGCCAGCAGCTTGGAGGGGACAGGGGGTCGCGAGCAGTACTTC.